Below, one T cell receptor beta chain is given with its context. This clonotype has ten or more counts. No antigen is known for it. The input lacks base qualities; no much larger clone sits a single base away. This specimen comes from a study of T-cell reconstitution after alpha-beta-depleted transplantation in children (dated by TCRdb to 2016 to 2018). For the study in its entirety: Using TCR repertoire profiling, the study quantitatively followed how T-cell immune reconstitution unfolded in children after TCRalphabeta/CD19-depleted allogeneic hematopoietic cell transplantation.

Preparation of the library involved PCR. Instrument used: Illumina HiSeq 2500. Molecular barcoding was employed in the preparation of TCR libraries, with unique molecular identifiers being used to normalize TCRbeta repertoire quantification. Clones were called with MiXCR by TCRdb after fastp trimmed the public reads at Q25, and only in-frame beta chains were retained. All rows with the same CDR3 protein become a single entry with the most common DNA and genes. The sample profile shows approximately 93,000 distinct CDR3 sequences; roughly 8% of them were found once. More than 6.5% of the sample rests with the top ten. Sample: PBMCs from the stem cell graft donor, taken from the stem cell graft. The TCR originated in a human donor who donated a stem cell graft to a child with congenital amegakaryocytic thrombocytopenia.

The DNA sequence is given as TGTGCCAGCAGCCCAAGAGGGCAGATTAACACCGGGGAGCTGTTTTTT. Its protein product is CASSPRGQINTGELFF. The rearrangement joined TRBV6-5 to TRBJ2-2; the D gene is perhaps TRBD2, from 5 matching bases. The trim is 6 bases for V and 2 bases for J, with a gap of 16 bases between the germline ends. CDR1 and CDR2 are read off the germline V gene as MNHEY and SVGAGI. Reading from cysteine to phenylalanine, the CDR3 counts 16 amino acids. CDR3 DNA is the only sequence kept; it has 48 bases, read in frame from the first base.